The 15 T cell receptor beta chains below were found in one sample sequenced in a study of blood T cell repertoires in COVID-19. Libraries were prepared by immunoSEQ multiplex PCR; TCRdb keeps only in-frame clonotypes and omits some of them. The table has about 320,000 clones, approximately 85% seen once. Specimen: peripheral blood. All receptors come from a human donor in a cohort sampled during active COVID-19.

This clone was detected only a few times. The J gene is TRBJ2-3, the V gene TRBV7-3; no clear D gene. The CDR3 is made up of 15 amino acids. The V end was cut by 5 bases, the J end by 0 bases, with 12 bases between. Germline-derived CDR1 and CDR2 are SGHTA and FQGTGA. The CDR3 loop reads CASSPRHGSTDTQYF. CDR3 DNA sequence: TGTGCCAGCAGCCCTCGACATGGGAGCACAGATACGCAGTATTTT.

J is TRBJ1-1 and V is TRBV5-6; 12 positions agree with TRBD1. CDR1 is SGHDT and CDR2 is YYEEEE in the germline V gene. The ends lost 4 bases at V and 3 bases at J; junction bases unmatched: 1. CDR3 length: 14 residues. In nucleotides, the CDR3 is TGTGCCAGCAGCCGGGACAGGGGGCACACTGAAGCTTTCTTT. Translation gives CASSRDRGHTEAFF.

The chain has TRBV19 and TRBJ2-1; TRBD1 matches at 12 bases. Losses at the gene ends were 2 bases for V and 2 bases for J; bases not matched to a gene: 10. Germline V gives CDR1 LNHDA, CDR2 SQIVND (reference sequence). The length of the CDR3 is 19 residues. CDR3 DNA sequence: TGTGCCAGTAGTATAAGGGGACAGGGGGCAATCGGTACCTACAATGAGCAGTTCTTC. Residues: CASSIRGQGAIGTYNEQFF.

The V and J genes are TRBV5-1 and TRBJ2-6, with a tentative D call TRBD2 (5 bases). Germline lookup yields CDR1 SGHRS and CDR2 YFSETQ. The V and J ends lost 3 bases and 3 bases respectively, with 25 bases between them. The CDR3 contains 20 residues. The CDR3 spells CASSWPPSRTGFLGANVLTF. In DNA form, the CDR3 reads TGCGCCAGCAGCTGGCCACCGTCAAGGACTGGCTTCCTTGGGGCCAACGTCCTGACTTTC.

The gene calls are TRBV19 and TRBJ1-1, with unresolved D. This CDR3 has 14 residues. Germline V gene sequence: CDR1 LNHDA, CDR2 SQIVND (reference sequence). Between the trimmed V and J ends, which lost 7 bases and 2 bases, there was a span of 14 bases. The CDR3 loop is CASNRREGNTEAFF. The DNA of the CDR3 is TGTGCCAGTAATCGGAGGGAGGGAAACACTGAAGCTTTCTTT.

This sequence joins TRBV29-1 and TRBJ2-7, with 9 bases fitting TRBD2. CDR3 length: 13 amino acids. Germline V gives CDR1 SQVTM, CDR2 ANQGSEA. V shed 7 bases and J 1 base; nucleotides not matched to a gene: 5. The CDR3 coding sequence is TGCAGCGCCCTAGCGGGGCGATCCTACGAGCAGTACTTC. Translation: CSALAGRSYEQYF.

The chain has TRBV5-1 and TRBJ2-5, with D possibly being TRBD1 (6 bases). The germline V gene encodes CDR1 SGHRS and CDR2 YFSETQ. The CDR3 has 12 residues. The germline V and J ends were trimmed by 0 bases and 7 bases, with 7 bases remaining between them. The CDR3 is CASSLGDTTQYF. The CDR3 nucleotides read TGCGCCAGCAGCTTGGGGGACACGACCCAGTACTTC.

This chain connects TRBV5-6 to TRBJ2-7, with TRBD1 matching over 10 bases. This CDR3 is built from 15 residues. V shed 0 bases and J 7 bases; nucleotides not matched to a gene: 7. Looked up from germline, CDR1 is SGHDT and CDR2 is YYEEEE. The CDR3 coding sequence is TGTGCCAGCAGCTTGGGGGACAGGGGCCGCGGAGAGCAGTACTTC. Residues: CASSLGDRGRGEQYF.

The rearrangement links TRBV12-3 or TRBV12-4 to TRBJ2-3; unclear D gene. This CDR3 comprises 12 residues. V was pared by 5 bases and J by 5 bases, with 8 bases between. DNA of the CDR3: TGTGCCAGCAGTCCGGTTGGAGATACGCAGTATTTT. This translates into CASSPVGDTQYF.

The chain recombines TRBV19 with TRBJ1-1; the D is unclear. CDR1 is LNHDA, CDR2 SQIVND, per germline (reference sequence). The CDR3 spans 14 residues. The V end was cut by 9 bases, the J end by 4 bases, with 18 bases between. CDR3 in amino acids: CASISRVRVTEAFF. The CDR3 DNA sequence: TGTGCCAGCATCAGTCGGGTACGAGTCACTGAAGCTTTCTTT.

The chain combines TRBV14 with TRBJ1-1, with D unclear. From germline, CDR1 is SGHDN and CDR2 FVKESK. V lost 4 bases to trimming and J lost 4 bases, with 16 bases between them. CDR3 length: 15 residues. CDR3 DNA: TGTGCCAGCAGCCTATTACACATACATGGCACTGAAGCTTTCTTT. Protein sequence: CASSLLHIHGTEAFF. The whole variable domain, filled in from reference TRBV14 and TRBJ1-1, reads EAGVTQFPSHSVIEKGQTVTLRCDPISGHDNLYWYRRVMGKEIKFLLHFVKESKQDESGMPNNRFLAERTGGTYSTLKVQPAELEDSGVYFCASSLLHIHGTEAFFGQGTRLTVV.

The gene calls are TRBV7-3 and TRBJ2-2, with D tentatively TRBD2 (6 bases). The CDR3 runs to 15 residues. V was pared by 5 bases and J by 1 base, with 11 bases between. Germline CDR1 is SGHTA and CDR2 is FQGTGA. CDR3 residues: CASSRAGWNTGELFF. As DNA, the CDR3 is TGTGCCAGCAGCCGGGCGGGGTGGAACACCGGGGAGCTGTTTTTT.

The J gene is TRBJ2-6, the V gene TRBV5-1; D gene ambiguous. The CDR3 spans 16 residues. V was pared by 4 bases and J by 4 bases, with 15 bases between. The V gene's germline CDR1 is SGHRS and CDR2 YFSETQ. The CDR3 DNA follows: TGCGCCAGCAGCCCCCAACCTAAAGCCGGGGCCAACGTCCTGACTTTC. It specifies CASSPQPKAGANVLTF.

As DNA, the CDR3 is TGTGCCAGCAGTAACAGGGGTTCCTATAATTCACCCCTCCACTTT. Protein: CASSNRGSYNSPLHF. The rearrangement uses TRBV7-9 and TRBJ1-6, with 7 bases aligning to TRBD1. Germline values: CDR1 SEHNR, CDR2 FQNEAQ (reference sequence). The CDR3 is 15 residues long. V was clipped by 6 bases and J by 1 base; unmatched bases: 3.

CDR3 coding DNA: TGTGCCAGCAGCTCGCCCTCCGGGACTAGCGGGGCGTACGAGCAGTACTTC. Amino acids: CASSSPSGTSGAYEQYF. The genes are TRBV7-2 and TRBJ2-7, with 13 nucleotides matching TRBD2. After removal of 4 bases from V and 4 bases from J, the junction contained 10 bases not matched to a gene. The germline V gene has CDR1 SGHTA and CDR2 FQGNSA. The CDR3 sequence is 17 residues long.